The clone carrying this TCR beta chain was recorded at least ten times. Its cognate antigen is unknown. The sample belongs to a study of T-cell reconstitution after alpha-beta-depleted transplantation in children. Findings of the study overall: T cells produced anew were the main source of T-cell counts and diversity one year after transplant. TCRbeta diversity was high at day 60 in some patients (a result of surviving recipient T cells and thymic progenitors).

CDR3 length: 14 residues. V lost 6 bases and J lost 2, with 14 bases in between. CDR1 is DFQATT and CDR2 is SNEGSKA in the germline V gene (reference sequence). It was with unique molecular identifiers that the TCRbeta library was prepared. In TCRdb, the PCR reads were re-called with MiXCR into one record per CDR3 protein. The table shows about 200,000 distinct CDR3 sequences, with roughly 6% occurring only once. The gene calls are TRBV20-1 and TRBJ2-4, with D perhaps TRBD2 (5 bases). This receptor was taken from a girl under two years old with combined immunodeficiency, due to receive a stem cell transplant. The source material was PBMCs, sampled before TCRalphabeta/CD19-depleted stem cell transplant. CDR3 sequence (DNA): TGCAGTGCAAGCACCGGGATGCCCAAAAACATTCAGTACTTC. Residues: CSASTGMPKNIQYF.